The 2 T cell receptor beta chains reported below all come from one sample, sequenced in a study of T cell changes during pregnancy in multiple sclerosis. Clones were read by immunoSEQ multiplex PCR, and TCRdb kept only the in-frame ones, dropping some. The data hold 47,000 or so clones, with over 85% observed a single time. The sample in question was CD4+ T cells from peripheral blood mononuclear cells, obtained in the first trimester of pregnancy. The receptors were sampled from a female donor with multiple sclerosis, enrolled in a pregnancy study.

This rearrangement joins TRBV7-3 to TRBJ2-2, with TRBD2 as a possible D gene (6 bases). With 5 bases removed from V and 1 base from J, the gap between germline ends came to 11 bases. This CDR3 is 15 amino acids long. Germline V gives CDR1 SGHTA, CDR2 FQGTGA. CDR3 coding DNA: TGTGCCAGCAGCGAGGGACTTCAGAACACCGGGGAGCTGTTTTTT. Amino acid sequence: CASSEGLQNTGELFF.

CDR3 DNA sequence: TGTGCCAGTTTGGGACAGCTTGGCTACACCTTC. Translating gives CASLGQLGYTF. The chain carries TRBV6-5 and TRBJ1-2; TRBD1 aligns across 7 bases. Unmatched junction bases numbered 5, after V lost 9 bases and J lost 7 bases. The CDR3 runs to 11 residues. Germline loops: CDR1 MNHEY, CDR2 SVGAGI.